This record concerns one TCR beta chain sequence. Its antigen is unidentified. This CDR3 has 14 amino acids. The germline V and J ends were trimmed by 2 bases and 3 bases, with 12 bases remaining between them. CDR1 and CDR2 (germline): SGDLS, YYNGEE. This sample was included in a study of T cells in narcolepsy. Here immunoSEQ multiplex PCR was the method, and the copy in TCRdb shows in-frame clones only, minus some. The sample contains some 15,000 clones, 72% of which appear only once. Study-level points and caveats: HCRT-specific and TRIB2-specific autoreactive clonotypes appeared among same-patient CSF and blood CD4+ clonotypes.

The origin of this receptor is a human donor with narcolepsy. Sequencing was performed on CD45RA- memory CD8+ T cells from PBMCs. The J gene is TRBJ2-7, the V gene TRBV9; D is undetermined. For the CDR3, the DNA is TGTGCCAGCAGCGTCACAGAAGCAATCTACGAGCAGTACTTC. Translated, it gives CASSVTEAIYEQYF.